Given below is one T cell receptor (beta chain) in context. Sequencing was performed with immunoSEQ multiplex PCR; in TCRdb, only in-frame clones are kept and a portion is missing. The sample lists under 50,000 clones; roughly 83% were seen once. Germline V gives CDR1 LGHDT, CDR2 YNNKEL (reference sequence). This CDR3 is built from 17 residues. J was trimmed by 3 bases and V by 6 bases; bases with no gene match: 11. The data are from a study of blood T cell repertoires in COVID-19. Study-wide context: The origin of the acute and convalescent COVID-19 samples was the United States, Italy and Spain. The cDNA or gDNA used as material had been derived from T cells, B-cell-depleted T cells, or PBMCs.

Sequences were obtained from peripheral blood. The receptor was derived from a man between 70 and 80 years old with acute or convalescent COVID-19. The rearrangement links TRBV3-1 (or the pseudogene TRBV3-2) to TRBJ2-5, with 12 positions matching TRBD2. CDR3 in amino acids: CASSPTSGRWGKETQYF. The CDR3 DNA follows: TGTGCCAGCAGTCCGACTAGCGGGAGATGGGGGAAAGAGACCCAGTACTTC.